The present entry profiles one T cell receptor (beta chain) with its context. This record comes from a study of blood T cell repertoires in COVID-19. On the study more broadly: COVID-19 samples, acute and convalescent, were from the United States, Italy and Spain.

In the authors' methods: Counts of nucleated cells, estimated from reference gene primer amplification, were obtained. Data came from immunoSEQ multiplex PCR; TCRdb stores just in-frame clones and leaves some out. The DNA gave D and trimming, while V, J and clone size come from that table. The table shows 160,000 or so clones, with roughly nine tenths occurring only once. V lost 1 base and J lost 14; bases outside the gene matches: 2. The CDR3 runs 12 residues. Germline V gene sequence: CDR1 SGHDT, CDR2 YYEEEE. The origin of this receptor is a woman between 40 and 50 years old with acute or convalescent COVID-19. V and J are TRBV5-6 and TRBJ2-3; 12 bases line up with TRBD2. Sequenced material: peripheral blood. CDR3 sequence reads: CASSLSSGRAYF. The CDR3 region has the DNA TGTGCCAGCAGCTTGTCTAGCGGGAGGGCGTATTTT.